The following is a TCR beta chain sequence with its context. Its antigen is unknown. One base away there is no much larger clone; base qualities are not given. This sample is drawn from a study of blood T cell repertoires in COVID-19 (dated by TCRdb to 2018 to 2020). General notes on the study: The collaborator samples originated in the United States, Italy and Spain and spanned the acute and convalescent phases of COVID-19. Where HLA class I and class II types were available, the types were taken from metadata supplied by the sample provider, not from assay-based typing. Sample metadata almost always included a de-identified subject ID, COVID-19 status, age in years and sex. The prospective study material was composed of cDNA or gDNA derived from T cells, B-cell-depleted T cells, or PBMCs. The samples were drawn from two sources: the first 160 participants of the ongoing ImmuneRACE study, and 1,254 subjects contributed by 6 global collaborators. Deeply sampled blood TCRbeta repertoires from subjects exposed to, actively infected with, or recovered from COVID-19 were included in the dataset. The repertoires were made available in a free public database intended to serve as a resource for research on the immune response to SARS-CoV-2.

TCRbeta CDR3 regions were amplified from genomic DNA by means of the immunoSEQ Assay, a bias-controlled multiplex PCR. The original pipeline was this. The number of nucleated cells in each sample was estimated by amplification of reference gene primers within the assay. To quantify the absolute abundance of each unique TCRbeta CDR3 rearrangement, sequence reads were collapsed and filtered. For each sample, productive Simpson clonality was calculated by taking the square root of Simpson's diversity index across productive rearrangements. The table was pulled from immuneACCESS by TCRdb, which kept in-frame rearrangements only. Such tables lose some clones; where checked, under half of the loss comes from unresolved V genes, and the rest has no known cause. For V, J and clone size, that table is used; D and trimming come from the DNA. This sample comprises 210,000 or so clones, about 90% of them detected only once. 1.5% to 2% of the sample is in the top ten clones.

Study-wide findings and limitations: How much clinical and demographic metadata was included differed by source and by participant, and the metadata was provided uncurated.

The CDR1 and CDR2 encoded by the germline V gene (reference sequence) are GTSNPN and SVGIG. The V and J ends are trimmed by 5 bases and 3 bases, leaving 7 bases between them. The CDR3 contains 11 residues, cysteine and phenylalanine counted. Only the CDR3 DNA stays, 33 bases, in frame from base 1. The collaborating institutions used their own protocols to collect whole blood in K2EDTA tubes. For TCRbeta analysis, collaborator samples were shipped as frozen whole blood, as isolated PBMCs, or as DNA extracted from either sample type. Source material: peripheral blood. This clonotype was obtained from a man aged 35 to 55 with active or convalescent COVID-19. This sequence uses TRBV30 and TRBJ1-2; the D gene cannot be named for sure. The bases read TGTGCCTGGCAGACATACTATGGCTACACCTTC. It codes for CAWQTYYGYTF.